This T cell receptor (beta chain) was obtained from a study of Ad26.COV2.S vaccination and SARS-CoV-2 variants. Study-wide background: Into the muscle, Ad26.COV2.S was dosed once or twice, 56 days apart. Study results and limitations: Vaccinees showed greater spike-specific TCR breadth than placebo recipients.

The CDR3 is 13 residues long. Germline lookup yields CDR1 SNHLY and CDR2 FYNNEI. V was clipped by 7 bases and J by 7 bases, with 16 bases between them. The treatment was: over 15 received Ad26.COV2.S at low or high dose, single or two shots; 5 received placebo; per-sample allocation not given. Collection of the samples took place on day 63 after the first injection of vaccine or placebo. Concerning this clone itself: The antigen remains undetermined.

Produced via immunoSEQ multiplex PCR; TCRdb's table is partial and in-frame only. The sample has some 340,000 clones, more than 70% seen once. The rearrangement links TRBV2 to TRBJ1-1, with TRBD1 as a possible D gene (5 bases). The sample was peripheral blood, taken in a trial of Ad26.COV2.S vaccine versus placebo. This receptor was obtained from a person aged 18-60 years who received the Ad26.COV2.S COVID-19 vaccine or a placebo. As DNA, the CDR3 is TGTGCCAGCACCAAAGGGGCCGTCGGTGAAGCTTTCTTT. Translating it yields CASTKGAVGEAFF. The variable domain in full, with the rest retrieved from reference TRBV2 and TRBJ1-1, is EPEVTQTPSHQVTQMGQEVILRCVPISNHLYFYWYRQILGQKVEFLVSFYNNEISEKSEIFDDQFSVERPDGSNFTLKIRSTKLEDSAMYFCASTKGAVGEAFFGQGTRLTVV.